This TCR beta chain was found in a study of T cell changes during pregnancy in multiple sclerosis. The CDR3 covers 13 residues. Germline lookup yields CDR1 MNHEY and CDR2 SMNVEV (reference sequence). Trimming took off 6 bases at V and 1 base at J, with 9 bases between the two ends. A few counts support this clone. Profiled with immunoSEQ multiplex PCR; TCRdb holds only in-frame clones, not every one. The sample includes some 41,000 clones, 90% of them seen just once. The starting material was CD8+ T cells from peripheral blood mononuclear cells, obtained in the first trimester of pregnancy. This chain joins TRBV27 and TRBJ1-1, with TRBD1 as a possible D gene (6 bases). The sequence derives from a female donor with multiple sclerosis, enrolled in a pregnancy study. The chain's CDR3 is CASRIQGNTEAFF. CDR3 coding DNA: TGTGCCAGCAGGATACAGGGGAACACTGAAGCTTTCTTT.